One sample yielded the 16 T cell receptor beta chains listed below, sequenced in a study of blood T cell repertoires in COVID-19. This table comes from immunoSEQ multiplex PCR, and its TCRdb copy is limited to in-frame clones, with some not included. The sample carries tens of thousands of clones, about 90% recorded once. Specimen: peripheral blood. These TCRs come from a human donor in a cohort sampled during active COVID-19.

V is TRBV19 and J is TRBJ1-3; D uncertain. V lost 4 bases to trimming and J lost 0 bases, with 10 bases between them. CDR1 is LNHDA and CDR2 is SQIVND in the germline V gene (reference sequence). The CDR3 covers 15 residues. CDR3 amino acids: CASSSGSHSGNTIYF. The DNA of the CDR3 is TGTGCCAGTAGTAGCGGCAGCCACTCTGGAAACACCATATATTTT.

The chain is built from TRBV4-2 and TRBJ1-1; 7 positions match TRBD1. Trimming cost V 3 bases and J 0 bases; bases outside gene matches: 1. The CDR3 is 14 residues long. The germline V gene has CDR1 LGHNA and CDR2 YNFKEQ. DNA of the CDR3: TGTGCCAGCAGCCACGGACAGGTGAACACTGAAGCTTTCTTT. It yields the protein CASSHGQVNTEAFF.

J is TRBJ1-2 and V is TRBV19; tentatively, D is TRBD1 (6 bases). CDR3 length equals 15 residues. CDR1 is LNHDA, CDR2 SQIVND, per germline (reference sequence). V was shortened by 7 bases and J by 5 bases, with 20 bases between the two germline ends. The CDR3 nucleotides read TGTGCCAGTACCCGAGGTCTCGGACAGTCTTATGGCTACACCTTC. Protein sequence: CASTRGLGQSYGYTF.

This rearrangement joins TRBV27 to TRBJ2-7; D not resolved. The V gene lost 6 bases and the J gene lost 4 bases, with 19 bases spanning the gap. This CDR3 has 15 amino acids. The germline V gene encodes CDR1 MNHEY and CDR2 SMNVEV (reference sequence). Here the CDR3 DNA reads TGTGCCAGCAGCCTAGGCCTACCCCGTGTGTACGAGCAGTACTTC. Translation gives CASSLGLPRVYEQYF.

The V and J genes are TRBV11-2 and TRBJ2-3, with 9 bases that match TRBD1. Germline V CDR1 and CDR2: SGHAT, FQNNGV. Trimming removed 5 bases from V and 3 bases from J; junction bases left unmatched: 12. There are 17 residues in the CDR3. The CDR3 sequence: CASSPLPGQGGTDTQYF. The DNA of the CDR3 is TGTGCCAGCAGCCCCTTACCGGGACAGGGAGGTACAGATACGCAGTATTTT. Using reference TRBV11-2 and TRBJ2-3 for the parts outside the CDR3, the full variable domain is EAGVAQSPRYKIIEKRQSVAFWCNPISGHATLYWYQQILGQGPKLLIQFQNNGVVDDSQLPKDRFSAERLKGVDSTLKIQPAKLEDSAVYLCASSPLPGQGGTDTQYFGPGTRLTVL.

This clone was picked up a small number of times. The chain joins TRBV27 to TRBJ2-1, with D possibly TRBD1 on 5 matching bases. The CDR3 is 16 residues long. V lost 7 bases and J 0 bases, leaving 16 bases between the germline ends. Germline V gene lookup returns CDR1 MNHEY and CDR2 SMNVEV (reference sequence). CDR3 protein: CASTPGTGSSYNEQFF. The CDR3 DNA is TGTGCCAGCACCCCCGGAACAGGCAGCTCCTACAATGAGCAGTTCTTC.

This CDR3 is CAIREGAGGGNEQFF. The CDR3 nucleotides are TGTGCCATCAGGGAGGGAGCGGGGGGCGGGAATGAGCAGTTCTTC. The chain combines TRBV10-3 with TRBJ2-1, with TRBD2 matching over 9 bases. The CDR3 has 15 amino acids. Unmatched junction bases numbered 10, after V lost 6 bases and J lost 7 bases. Looked up from germline, CDR1 is ENHRY and CDR2 is SYGVKD.

A note on this clone: Because it lacks the conserved phenylalanine or tryptophan at the end, this CDR3 is likely a read error. No DNA is shown, since the ends of the CDR3 on it are uncertain; the CDR3 is the one TCRdb lists. The chain's CDR3 is CASSLRDRGLHS. This chain joins TRBV7-9 and TRBJ2-7; the table's D call, TRBD1, was not checked against the DNA. CDR1 and CDR2 from the germline V gene are SEHNR and FQNEAQ (reference sequence). The CDR3 spans 12 residues, counting both ends.

The CDR3 loop reads CASSLATGGYTF. As DNA, the CDR3 is TGTGCCAGCAGCTTGGCTACAGGTGGCTACACCTTC. The chain recombines TRBV5-8 with TRBJ1-2; perhaps TRBD1 as D (5 bases). The CDR3 contains 12 residues. Germline CDR1 is SGHTS and CDR2 is YDEGEE. Trimming stripped 0 bases from V and 7 bases from J, with 7 bases between.

In its sample, this clone was seen a few times. The chain couples TRBV27 to TRBJ2-6, with D perhaps TRBD1 (5 bases). This CDR3 has 15 residues. Trimming left V 5 bases short and J 4 bases short, with 12 bases between. Germline values: CDR1 MNHEY, CDR2 SMNVEV (reference sequence). The DNA for the CDR3 is TGTGCCAGCAGTCTCTCAGGGTTAGGGGCCAACGTCCTGACTTTC. This codes for CASSLSGLGANVLTF. The full variable domain, its missing parts supplied by reference TRBV27 and TRBJ2-6, is EAQVTQNPRYLITVTGKKLTVTCSQNMNHEYMSWYRQDPGLGLRQIYYSMNVEVTDKGDVPEGYKVSRKEKRNFPLILESPSPNQTSLYFCASSLSGLGANVLTFGAGSRLTVL.

V is TRBV10-3 and J is TRBJ2-7, with TRBD2 identical over 11 bases. Germline assignment: CDR1 ENHRY and CDR2 SYGVKD. V lost 0 bases to trimming and J lost 7 bases; unmatched junction nucleotides: 2. The CDR3 spans 14 residues. This CDR3 is CAISESLAGGEQYF. CDR3 nucleotides: TGTGCCATCAGTGAGTCTCTAGCGGGGGGTGAGCAGTACTTC.

This CDR3 is CASVSRQGHGEAFF. The CDR3 DNA reads as TGTGCCAGCGTCAGCCGTCAGGGCCACGGTGAAGCTTTCTTT. J is TRBJ1-1 and V is TRBV5-4; possible D gene TRBD1, 5 bases. CDR3 size: 14 residues. The germline V gene encodes CDR1 SGHNT and CDR2 YYREEE (reference sequence). V was pared by 7 bases and J by 7 bases, with 20 bases between. Based on the CDR3 plus reference TRBV5-4 and TRBJ1-1, the full variable domain is ETGVTQSPTHLIKTRGQQVTLRCSSQSGHNTVSWYQQALGQGPQFIFQYYREEENGRGNFPPRFSGLQFPNYSSELNVNALELDDSALYLCASVSRQGHGEAFFGQGTRLTVV.

The rearrangement links TRBV19 to TRBJ1-1; the match to TRBD1 covers 9 bases. V lost 5 bases and J lost 5; bases outside the gene matches: 3. This CDR3 contains 13 residues. Germline CDR1 reads LNHDA; CDR2 reads SQIVND (reference sequence). The CDR3 bases are TGTGCCAGTAGTCGACAGGGGGGGACTGAAGCTTTCTTT. It translates to CASSRQGGTEAFF. Full variable domain (outside the CDR3, taken from reference TRBV19 and TRBJ1-1): DGGITQSPKYLFRKEGQNVTLSCEQNLNHDAMYWYRQDPGQGLRLIYYSQIVNDFQKGDIAEGYSVSREKKESFPLTVTSAQKNPTAFYLCASSRQGGTEAFFGQGTRLTVV.

The chain uses TRBV24-1 and TRBJ1-1; D possibly corresponds to TRBD1 (6 bases). The germline CDR1 and CDR2 sequences are KGHDR and SFDVKD. The ends were cut back, 4 bases at V and 7 bases at J, with 12 bases in the middle. This CDR3 has 13 residues. The chain's CDR3 is CATSEGHRYEAFF. The CDR3 nucleotides are TGTGCCACCAGTGAGGGACACCGCTATGAAGCTTTCTTT.

This clone appeared once. The CDR3 DNA reads TGTGCCACCAGCAGAGATTGGGGGACAGGGCCCCATGAGCAGTTCTTC. This encodes CATSRDWGTGPHEQFF. The chain combines TRBV15 with TRBJ2-1; TRBD1 matches at 9 bases. CDR1 and CDR2 (germline): LNHNV, YYDKDF (reference sequence). Unmatched junction bases numbered 8, after V lost 0 bases and J lost 8 bases. The length of the CDR3 is 16 residues. Drawing the rest from reference TRBV15 and TRBJ2-1, the complete variable domain is DAMVIQNPRYQVTQFGKPVTLSCSQTLNHNVMYWYQQKSSQAPKLLFHYYDKDFNNEADTPDNFQSRRPNTSFCFLDIRSPGLGDTAMYLCATSRDWGTGPHEQFFGPGTRLTVL.

This clone was observed a handful of times. Here the CDR3 reads CASSLTELTVHGYTF. CDR3 DNA sequence: TGTGCCAGCAGCTTGACTGAGCTTACAGTACACGGCTACACCTTC. V gene TRBV5-5 combines with J gene TRBJ1-2; D is unclear. The CDR3 totals 15 residues. In germline, CDR1 is SGHKS, CDR2 YYEKEE (reference sequence). V dropped 1 base and J dropped 8 bases, with 18 bases sitting between them.